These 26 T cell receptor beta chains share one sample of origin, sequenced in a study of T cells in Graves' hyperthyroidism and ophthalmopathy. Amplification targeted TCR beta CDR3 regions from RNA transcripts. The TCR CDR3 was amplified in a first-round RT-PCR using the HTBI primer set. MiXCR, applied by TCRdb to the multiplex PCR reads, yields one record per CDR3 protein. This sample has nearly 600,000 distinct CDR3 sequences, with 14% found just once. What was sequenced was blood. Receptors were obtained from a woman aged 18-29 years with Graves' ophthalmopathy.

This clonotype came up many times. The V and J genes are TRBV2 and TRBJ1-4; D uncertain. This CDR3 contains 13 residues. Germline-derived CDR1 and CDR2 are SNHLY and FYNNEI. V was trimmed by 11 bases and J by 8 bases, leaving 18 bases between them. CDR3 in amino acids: CAGSLDGGEKLFF. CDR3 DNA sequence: TGTGCCGGATCATTGGACGGTGGAGAAAAACTGTTTTTT. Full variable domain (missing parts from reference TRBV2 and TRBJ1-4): EPEVTQTPSHQVTQMGQEVILRCVPISNHLYFYWYRQILGQKVEFLVSFYNNEISEKSEIFDDQFSVERPDGSNFTLKIRSTKLEDSAMYFCAGSLDGGEKLFFGSGTQLSVL.

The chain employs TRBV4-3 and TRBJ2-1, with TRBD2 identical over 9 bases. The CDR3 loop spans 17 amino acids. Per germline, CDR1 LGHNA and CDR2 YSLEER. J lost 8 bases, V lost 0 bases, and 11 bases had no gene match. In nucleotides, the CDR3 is TGCGCCAGCAGCCAAGATAGGGCGGGAGGGCCCTCGGATGAGCAGTTCTTC. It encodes CASSQDRAGGPSDEQFF.

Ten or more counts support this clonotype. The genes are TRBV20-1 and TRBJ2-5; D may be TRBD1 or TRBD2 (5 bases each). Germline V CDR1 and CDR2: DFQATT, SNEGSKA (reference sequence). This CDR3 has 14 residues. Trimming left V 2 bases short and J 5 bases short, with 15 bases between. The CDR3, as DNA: TGCAGTGCTAGATGGGACCCCACTTGGGAGACCCAGTACTTC. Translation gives CSARWDPTWETQYF.

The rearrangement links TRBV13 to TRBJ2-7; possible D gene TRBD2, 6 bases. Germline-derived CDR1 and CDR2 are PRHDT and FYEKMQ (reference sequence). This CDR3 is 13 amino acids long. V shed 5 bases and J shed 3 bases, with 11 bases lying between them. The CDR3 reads CASSPGTLYEQYF. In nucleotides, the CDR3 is TGTGCCAGCAGCCCCGGGACTCTCTACGAGCAGTACTTC.

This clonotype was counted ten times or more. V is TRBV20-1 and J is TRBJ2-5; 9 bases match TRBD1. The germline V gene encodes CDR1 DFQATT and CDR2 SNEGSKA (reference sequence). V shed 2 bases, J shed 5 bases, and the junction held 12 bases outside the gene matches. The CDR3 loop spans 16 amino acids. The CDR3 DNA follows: TGCAGTGCTAGAACCCCCCGGACAGGGGAAGAGGAGACCCAGTACTTC. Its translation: CSARTPRTGEEETQYF.

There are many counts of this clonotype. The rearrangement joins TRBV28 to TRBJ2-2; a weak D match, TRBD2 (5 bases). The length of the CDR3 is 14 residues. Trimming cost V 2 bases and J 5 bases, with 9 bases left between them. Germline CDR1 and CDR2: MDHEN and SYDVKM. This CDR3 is CASSLIGSTGELFF. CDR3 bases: TGTGCCAGCAGTTTAATAGGGAGTACCGGGGAGCTGTTTTTT.

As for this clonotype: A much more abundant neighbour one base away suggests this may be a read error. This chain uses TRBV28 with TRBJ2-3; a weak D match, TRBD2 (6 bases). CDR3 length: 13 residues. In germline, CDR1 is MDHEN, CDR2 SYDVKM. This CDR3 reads CVGGGIPTDTQYF. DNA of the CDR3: TGTGTCGGTGGCGGGATACCCACAGATACGCAGTATTTT.

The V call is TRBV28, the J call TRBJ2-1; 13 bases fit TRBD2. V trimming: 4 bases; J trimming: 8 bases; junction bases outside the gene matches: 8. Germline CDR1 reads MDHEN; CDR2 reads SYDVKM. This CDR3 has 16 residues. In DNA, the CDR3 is TGTGCCAGCAGTTACCCGACTAGCGGGAGGAAATATGAGCAGTTCTTC. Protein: CASSYPTSGRKYEQFF.

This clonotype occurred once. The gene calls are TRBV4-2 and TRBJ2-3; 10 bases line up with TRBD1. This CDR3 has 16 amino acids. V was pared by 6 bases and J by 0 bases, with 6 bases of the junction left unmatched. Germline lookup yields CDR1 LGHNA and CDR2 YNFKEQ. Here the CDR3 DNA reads TGTGCCAGCAGTGGAAGACAGGGGGCTAGCACAGATACGCAGTATTTT. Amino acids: CASSGRQGASTDTQYF.

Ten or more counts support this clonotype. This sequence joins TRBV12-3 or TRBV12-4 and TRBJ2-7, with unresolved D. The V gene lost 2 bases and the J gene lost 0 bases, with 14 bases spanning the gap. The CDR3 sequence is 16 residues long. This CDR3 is CASSLSSGLSSYEQYF. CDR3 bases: TGTGCCAGCAGTTTATCATCCGGTCTAAGCTCCTACGAGCAGTACTTC.

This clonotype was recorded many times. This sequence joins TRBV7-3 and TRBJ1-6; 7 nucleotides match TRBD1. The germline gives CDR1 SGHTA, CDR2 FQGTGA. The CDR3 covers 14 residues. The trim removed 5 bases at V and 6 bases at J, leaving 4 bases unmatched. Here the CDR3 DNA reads TGTGCCAGCAGCGCCGGGACAGTTAATTCACCCCTCCACTTT. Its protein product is CASSAGTVNSPLHF.

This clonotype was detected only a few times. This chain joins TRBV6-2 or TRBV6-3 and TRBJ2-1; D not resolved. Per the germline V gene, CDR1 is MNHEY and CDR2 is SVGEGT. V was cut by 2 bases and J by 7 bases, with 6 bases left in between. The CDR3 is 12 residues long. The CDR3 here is CASSYPMNEQFF. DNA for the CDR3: TGTGCCAGCAGTTACCCAATGAATGAGCAGTTCTTC.

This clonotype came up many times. The CDR3 region is CASSYAGQQETQYF. CDR3 bases: TGTGCCAGCAGTTACGCGGGACAACAAGAGACCCAGTACTTC. The chain employs TRBV6-2 or TRBV6-3 and TRBJ2-5; tentatively, D is TRBD1 or TRBD2 (6 bases each). Trimming took 2 bases from V and 2 from J, leaving 9 bases between them. This CDR3 is 14 amino acids long. CDR1 MNHEY and CDR2 SVGEGT come from the germline V gene.

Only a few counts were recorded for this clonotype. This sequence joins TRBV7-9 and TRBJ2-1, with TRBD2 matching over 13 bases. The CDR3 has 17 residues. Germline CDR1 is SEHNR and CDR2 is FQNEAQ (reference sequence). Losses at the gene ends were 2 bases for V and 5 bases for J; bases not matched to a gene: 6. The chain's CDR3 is CASSLTLLAGGNNEQFF. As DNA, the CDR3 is TGTGCCAGCAGCTTAACCTTACTAGCGGGAGGGAACAATGAGCAGTTCTTC.

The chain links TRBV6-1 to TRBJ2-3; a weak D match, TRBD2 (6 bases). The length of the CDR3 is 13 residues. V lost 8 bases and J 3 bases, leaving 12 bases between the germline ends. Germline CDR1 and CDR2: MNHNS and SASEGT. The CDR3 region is CASLGGGTDTQYF. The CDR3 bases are TGTGCCAGCCTTGGTGGGGGGACAGATACGCAGTATTTT.

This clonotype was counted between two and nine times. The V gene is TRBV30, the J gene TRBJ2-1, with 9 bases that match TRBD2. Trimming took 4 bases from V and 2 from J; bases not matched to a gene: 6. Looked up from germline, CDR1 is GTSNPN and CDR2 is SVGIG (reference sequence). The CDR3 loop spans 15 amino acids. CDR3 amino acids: CAWTLLAGPYNEQFF. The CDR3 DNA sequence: TGTGCCTGGACACTCCTAGCGGGGCCCTACAATGAGCAGTTCTTC. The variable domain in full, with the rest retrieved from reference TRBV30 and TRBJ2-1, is SQTIHQWPATLVQPVGSPLSLECTVEGTSNPNLYWYRQAAGRGLQLLFYSVGIGQISSEVPQNLSASRPQDRQFILSSKKLLLSDSGFYLCAWTLLAGPYNEQFFGPGTRLTVL.

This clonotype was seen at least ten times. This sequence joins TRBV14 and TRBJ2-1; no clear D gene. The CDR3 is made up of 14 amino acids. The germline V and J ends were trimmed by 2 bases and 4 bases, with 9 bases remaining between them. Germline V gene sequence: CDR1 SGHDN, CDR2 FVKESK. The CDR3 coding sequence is TGTGCCAGCAGCCAATGGTACGGATACAATGAGCAGTTCTTC. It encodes CASSQWYGYNEQFF. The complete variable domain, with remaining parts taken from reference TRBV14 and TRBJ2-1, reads EAGVTQFPSHSVIEKGQTVTLRCDPISGHDNLYWYRRVMGKEIKFLLHFVKESKQDESGMPNNRFLAERTGGTYSTLKVQPAELEDSGVYFCASSQWYGYNEQFFGPGTRLTVL.

The CDR3 protein is CASSLGQDHSDTQYF. The CDR3 DNA reads TGTGCCAGCAGCTTGGGACAGGATCACTCCGATACGCAGTATTTT. The chain is built from TRBV5-6 and TRBJ2-3; D is possibly TRBD1 (6 bases). Deletions cut 0 bases from V and 6 bases from J, with 14 bases between. CDR3 size: 15 residues. The germline gives CDR1 SGHDT, CDR2 YYEEEE.

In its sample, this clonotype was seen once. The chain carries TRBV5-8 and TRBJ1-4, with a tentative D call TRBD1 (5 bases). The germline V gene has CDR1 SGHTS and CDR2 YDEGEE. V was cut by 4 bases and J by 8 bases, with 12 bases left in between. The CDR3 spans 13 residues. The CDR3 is CASSLGGEEKLFF. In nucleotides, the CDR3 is TGTGCCAGCAGCCTTGGAGGGGAGGAAAAACTGTTTTTT.

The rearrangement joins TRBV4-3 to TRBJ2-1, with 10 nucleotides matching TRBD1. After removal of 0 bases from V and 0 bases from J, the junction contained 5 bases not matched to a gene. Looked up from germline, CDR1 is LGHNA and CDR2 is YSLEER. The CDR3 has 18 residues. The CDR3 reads CASSQDRQGASSYNEQFF. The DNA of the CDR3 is TGCGCCAGCAGCCAAGATCGACAGGGGGCTAGCTCCTACAATGAGCAGTTCTTC.

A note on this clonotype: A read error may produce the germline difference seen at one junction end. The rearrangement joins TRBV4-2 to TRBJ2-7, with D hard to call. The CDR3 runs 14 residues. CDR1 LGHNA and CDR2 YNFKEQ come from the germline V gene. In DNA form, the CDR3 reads TGTGCCAGCAGCCAAAGTTTCTCCGCCTACGGGCAGTACTTC. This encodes CASSQSFSAYGQYF.

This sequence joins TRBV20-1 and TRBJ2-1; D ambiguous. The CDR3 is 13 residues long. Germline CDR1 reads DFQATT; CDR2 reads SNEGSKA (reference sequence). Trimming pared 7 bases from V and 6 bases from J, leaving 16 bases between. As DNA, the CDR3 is TGCAGTGTCGTGGTAATGAATTCCAATGAGCAGTTCTTC. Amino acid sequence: CSVVVMNSNEQFF.

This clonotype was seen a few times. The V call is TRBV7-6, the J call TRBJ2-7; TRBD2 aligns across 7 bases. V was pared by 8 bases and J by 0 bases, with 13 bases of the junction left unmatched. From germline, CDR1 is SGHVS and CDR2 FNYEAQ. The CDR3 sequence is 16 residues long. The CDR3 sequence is CASGPGGPEDSYEQYF. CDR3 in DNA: TGTGCCAGCGGCCCGGGGGGACCCGAAGACTCCTACGAGCAGTACTTC.

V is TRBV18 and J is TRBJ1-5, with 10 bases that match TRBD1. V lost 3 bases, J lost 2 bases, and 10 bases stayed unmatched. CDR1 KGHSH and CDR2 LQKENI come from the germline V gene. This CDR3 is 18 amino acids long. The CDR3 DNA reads TGTGCCAGCTCACCCCGTTGGGACAGGGGACTAGGCAATCAGCCCCAGCATTTT. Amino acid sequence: CASSPRWDRGLGNQPQHF.

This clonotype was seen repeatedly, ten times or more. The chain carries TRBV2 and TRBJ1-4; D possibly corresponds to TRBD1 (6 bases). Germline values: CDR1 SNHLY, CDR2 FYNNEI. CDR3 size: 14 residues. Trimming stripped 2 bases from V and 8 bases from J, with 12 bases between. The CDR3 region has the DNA TGTGCCAGCAGTGAAAGCGGAACAGGGGAAAAACTGTTTTTT. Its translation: CASSESGTGEKLFF.

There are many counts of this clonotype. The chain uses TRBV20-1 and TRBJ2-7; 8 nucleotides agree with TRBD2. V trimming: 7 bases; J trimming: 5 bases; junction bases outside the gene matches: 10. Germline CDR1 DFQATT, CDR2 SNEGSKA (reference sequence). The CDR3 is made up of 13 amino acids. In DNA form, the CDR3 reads TGCAGTGGGGAGGGCCTAGCGGGCCACGAGCAGTACTTC. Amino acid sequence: CSGEGLAGHEQYF.